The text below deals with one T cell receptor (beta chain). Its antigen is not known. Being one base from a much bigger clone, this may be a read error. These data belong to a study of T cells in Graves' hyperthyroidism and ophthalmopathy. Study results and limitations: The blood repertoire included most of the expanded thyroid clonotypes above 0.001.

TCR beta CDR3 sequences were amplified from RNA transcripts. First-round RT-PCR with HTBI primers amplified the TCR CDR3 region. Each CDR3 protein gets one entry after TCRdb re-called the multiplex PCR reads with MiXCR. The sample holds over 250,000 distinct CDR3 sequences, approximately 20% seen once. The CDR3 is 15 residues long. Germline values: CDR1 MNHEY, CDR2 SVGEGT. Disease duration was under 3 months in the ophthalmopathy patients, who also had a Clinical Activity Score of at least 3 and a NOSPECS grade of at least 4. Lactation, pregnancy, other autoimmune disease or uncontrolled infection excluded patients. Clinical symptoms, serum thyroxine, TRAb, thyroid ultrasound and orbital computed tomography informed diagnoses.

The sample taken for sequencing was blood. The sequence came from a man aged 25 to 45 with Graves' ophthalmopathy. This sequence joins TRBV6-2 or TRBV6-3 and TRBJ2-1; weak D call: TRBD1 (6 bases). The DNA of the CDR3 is TGTGTCAGTTATAGTTTGGGACAAGATAACAATGAGCAGTTCTTC. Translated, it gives CVSYSLGQDNNEQFF.